The sequence of this TCR beta chain was determined in a study of blood T cell repertoires in COVID-19. The overall study: COVID-19 samples from acute and convalescent phases originated in the United States, Italy and Spain. Sample material is recorded as cDNA or gDNA derived from T cells, B-cell-depleted T cells, or PBMCs.

Patients from Seattle were sampled longitudinally, starting during active infection. In the study's own analysis: Estimation of nucleated cell counts was performed using reference gene primer amplification. TCRdb's copy holds only in-frame clones and misses some; the assay was immunoSEQ multiplex PCR. From that table come the V and J calls and clone size; the DNA was used to work out D and trimming. The table shows 250,000 to 350,000 clones, with around 89% occurring only once. What was sequenced was peripheral blood. The sequence came from a woman in her 50s with COVID-19, enrolled during active disease.

The CDR3 nucleotides are TGTGCCTGGAGAATAGCGGTAGCGAACACCGGGGAGCTGTTTTTT. Amino acids: CAWRIAVANTGELFF. The chain links TRBV30 to TRBJ2-2; weak D call: TRBD2 (6 bases). The V and J ends lost 3 bases and 0 bases respectively, with 11 bases between them. The CDR3 loop spans 15 amino acids. Germline lookup yields CDR1 GTSNPN and CDR2 SVGIG (reference sequence).